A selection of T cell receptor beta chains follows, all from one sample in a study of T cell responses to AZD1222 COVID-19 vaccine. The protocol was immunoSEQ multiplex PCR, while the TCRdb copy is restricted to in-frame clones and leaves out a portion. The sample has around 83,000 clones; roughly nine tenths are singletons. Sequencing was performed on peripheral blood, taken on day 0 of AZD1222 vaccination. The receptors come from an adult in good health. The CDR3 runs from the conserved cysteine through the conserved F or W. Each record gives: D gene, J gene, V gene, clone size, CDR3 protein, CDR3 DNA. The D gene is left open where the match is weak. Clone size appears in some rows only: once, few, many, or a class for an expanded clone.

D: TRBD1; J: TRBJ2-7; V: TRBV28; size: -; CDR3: CASSSRDRGFRYEQYF; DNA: TGTGCCAGCAGTTCCCGGGACAGGGGGTTTAGGTACGAGCAGTACTTC
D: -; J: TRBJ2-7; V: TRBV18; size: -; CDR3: CASSPSVQSYEQYF; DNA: TGTGCCAGCTCACCGAGCGTACAGAGCTACGAGCAGTACTTC
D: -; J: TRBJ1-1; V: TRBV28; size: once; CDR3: CASSRHGGLNTEAFF; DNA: TGTGCCAGCAGTCGACATGGGGGCTTGAACACTGAAGCTTTCTTT
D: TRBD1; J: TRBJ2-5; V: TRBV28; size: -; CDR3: CASSLDRAETQYF; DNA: TGTGCCAGCAGTTTAGACAGGGCAGAGACCCAGTACTTC
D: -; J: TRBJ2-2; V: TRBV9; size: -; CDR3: CASSVQSNTGELFF; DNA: TGTGCCAGCAGCGTACAGTCGAACACCGGGGAGCTGTTTTTT
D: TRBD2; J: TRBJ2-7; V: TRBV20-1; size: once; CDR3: CSASWTSGYEQYF; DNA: TGCAGTGCTAGTTGGACTAGCGGCTACGAGCAGTACTTC
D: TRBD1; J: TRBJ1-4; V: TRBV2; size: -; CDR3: CASSEETGSGEKLFF; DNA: TGTGCCAGCAGTGAAGAGACAGGGTCGGGTGAAAAACTGTTTTTT
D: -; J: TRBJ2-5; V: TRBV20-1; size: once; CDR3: CSVDSQETQYF; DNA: TGCAGTGTCGACAGCCAAGAGACCCAGTACTTC
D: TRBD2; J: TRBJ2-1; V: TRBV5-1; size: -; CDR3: CASSLVHLAGGSYNEQFF; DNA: TGCGCCAGCAGCTTGGTACACTTGGCGGGAGGTTCCTACAATGAGCAGTTCTTC
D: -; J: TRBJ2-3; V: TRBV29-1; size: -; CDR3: CSVEWDSTDTQYF; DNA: TGCAGCGTTGAATGGGACAGCACAGATACGCAGTATTTT
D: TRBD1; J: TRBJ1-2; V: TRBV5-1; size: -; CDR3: CASSFEGAYTF; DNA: TGCGCCAGCAGCTTCGAGGGGGCCTACACCTTC
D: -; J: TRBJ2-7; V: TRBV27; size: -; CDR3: CASRDRGFAYEQYF; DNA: TGTGCCAGCAGGGATAGGGGGTTTGCCTACGAGCAGTACTTC
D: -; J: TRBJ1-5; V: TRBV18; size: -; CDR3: CASSPPGNSNQPQHF; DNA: TGTGCCAGCTCACCACCGGGGAATAGCAATCAGCCCCAGCATTTT
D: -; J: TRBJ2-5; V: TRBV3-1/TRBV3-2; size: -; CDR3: CASSQDQNSWETQYF; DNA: TGTGCCAGCAGCCAAGATCAGAACTCGTGGGAGACCCAGTACTTC
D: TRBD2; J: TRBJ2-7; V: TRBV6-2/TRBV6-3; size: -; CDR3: CASSPSRDYLLYEQYF; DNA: TGTGCCAGCAGCCCCTCCCGGGACTACCTCCTCTACGAGCAGTACTTC
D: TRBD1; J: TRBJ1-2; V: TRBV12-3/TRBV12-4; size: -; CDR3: CASSPGQTYGYTF; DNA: TGTGCCAGCAGCCCGGGACAGACTTATGGCTACACCTTC
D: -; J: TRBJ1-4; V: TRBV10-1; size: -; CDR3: CASSERALGDNEKLFF; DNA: TGCGCCAGCAGTGAAAGGGCTTTGGGGGATAATGAAAAACTGTTTTTT
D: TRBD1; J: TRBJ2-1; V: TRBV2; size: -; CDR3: CASRTRQGMNEQFF; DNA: TGTGCCAGCAGGACCCGACAGGGCATGAATGAGCAGTTCTTC
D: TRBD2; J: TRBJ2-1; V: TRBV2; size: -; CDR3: CASGTSMFF; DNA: TGTGCCAGCGGGACTAGCATGTTCTTC
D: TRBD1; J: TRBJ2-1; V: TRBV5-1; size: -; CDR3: CASSLSPGQGANEQFF; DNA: TGCGCCAGCAGCTTGTCACCGGGACAGGGGGCGAATGAGCAGTTCTTC
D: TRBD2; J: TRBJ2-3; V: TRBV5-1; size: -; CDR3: CASSSGLAGATDTQYF; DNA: TGCGCCAGCAGCTCGGGACTAGCGGGAGCTACAGATACGCAGTATTTT
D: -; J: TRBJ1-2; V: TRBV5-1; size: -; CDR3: CASSLVEEARSNYGYTF; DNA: TGCGCCAGCAGCTTGGTGGAGGAGGCCAGGTCAAACTATGGCTACACCTTC
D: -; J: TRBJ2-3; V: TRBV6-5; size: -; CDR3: CASGNRATDTQYF; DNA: TGTGCCAGCGGTAACAGGGCCACAGATACGCAGTATTTT
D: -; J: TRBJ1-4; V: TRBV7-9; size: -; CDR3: CASSLGQANEKLFF; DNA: TGTGCCAGCAGCTTGGGCCAGGCTAATGAAAAACTGTTTTTT
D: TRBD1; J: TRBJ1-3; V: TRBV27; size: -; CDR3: CASSLRGTGGLDTIYF; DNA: TGTGCCAGCAGTTTACGAGGGACAGGGGGCCTGGACACCATATATTTT
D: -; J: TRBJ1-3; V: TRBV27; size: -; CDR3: CASRAQGVGNTIYF; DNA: TGTGCCAGCAGAGCACAGGGAGTGGGAAACACCATATATTTT
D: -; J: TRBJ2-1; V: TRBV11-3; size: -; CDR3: CASRKTGSYNEQFF; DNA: TGTGCCAGCAGAAAGACAGGCTCCTACAATGAGCAGTTCTTC
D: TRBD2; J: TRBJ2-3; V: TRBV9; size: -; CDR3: CASSVVAGEDTQYF; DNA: TGTGCCAGCAGCGTAGTGGCGGGAGAAGATACGCAGTATTTT
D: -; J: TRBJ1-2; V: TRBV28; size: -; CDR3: CASRPSGERVYGYTF; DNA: TGTGCCAGCAGGCCCTCGGGGGAACGGGTTTATGGCTACACCTTC
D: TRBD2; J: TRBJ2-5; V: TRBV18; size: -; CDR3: CASWSSGSETQYF; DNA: TGTGCCAGCTGGTCTAGCGGGAGTGAGACCCAGTACTTC
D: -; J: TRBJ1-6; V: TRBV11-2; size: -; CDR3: CASSPTGGSSPLHF; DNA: TGTGCCAGCAGCCCGACAGGTGGATCTTCGCCCCTCCACTTT
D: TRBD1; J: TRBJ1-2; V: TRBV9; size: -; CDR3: CASSAGQGNYGYTF; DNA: TGTGCCAGCAGCGCCGGACAGGGAAACTATGGCTACACCTTC
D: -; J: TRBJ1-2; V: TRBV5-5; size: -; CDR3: CASSLGQGSYGYTF; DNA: TGTGCCAGCAGCTTGGGGCAGGGGTCATATGGCTACACCTTC
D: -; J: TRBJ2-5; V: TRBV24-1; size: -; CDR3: CATSDAGLEGETQYF; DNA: TGTGCCACCAGTGATGCGGGGCTGGAAGGAGAGACCCAGTACTTC
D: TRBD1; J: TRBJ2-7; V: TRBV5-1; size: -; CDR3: CASSTGGSYEQYF; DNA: TGCGCCAGCAGTACAGGGGGCTCCTACGAGCAGTACTTC
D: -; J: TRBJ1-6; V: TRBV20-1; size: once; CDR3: CSAHFSGLHF; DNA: TGCAGTGCTCATTTTTCTGGCCTCCACTTT
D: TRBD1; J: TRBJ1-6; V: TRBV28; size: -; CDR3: CASSRTGLNSPLHF; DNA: TGTGCCAGCAGTCGGACAGGGCTAAATTCACCCCTCCACTTT
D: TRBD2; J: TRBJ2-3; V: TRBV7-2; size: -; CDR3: CASSSPRSGRGGITDTQYF; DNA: TGTGCCAGCAGCTCCCCTCGTAGCGGGAGGGGTGGGATCACAGATACGCAGTATTTT
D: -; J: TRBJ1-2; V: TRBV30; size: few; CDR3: CAWSVPAGYGYTF; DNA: TGTGCCTGGAGCGTTCCCGCGGGCTATGGCTACACCTTC
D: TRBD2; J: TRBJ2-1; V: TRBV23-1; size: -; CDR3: CASSPGGLAVFGGSQFF; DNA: TGCGCCAGCAGTCCTGGGGGACTAGCAGTTTTCGGTGGTTCGCAGTTCTTC
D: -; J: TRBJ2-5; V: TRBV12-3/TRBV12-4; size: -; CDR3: CATRQVGETQYF; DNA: TGTGCCACCAGACAGGTCGGAGAGACCCAGTACTTC
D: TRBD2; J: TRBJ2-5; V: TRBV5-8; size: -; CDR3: CASSPPLSGRVWTQYF; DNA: TGTGCCAGCAGCCCCCCGCTAAGCGGGAGGGTGTGGACCCAGTACTTC
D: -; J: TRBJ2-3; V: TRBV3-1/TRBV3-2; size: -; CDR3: CASSPTWGSDTQYF; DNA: TGTGCCAGCAGCCCTACATGGGGCTCAGATACGCAGTATTTT
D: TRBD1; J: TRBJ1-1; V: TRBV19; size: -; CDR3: CASTIGGTGGIEAFF; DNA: TGTGCCAGTACCATAGGGGGGACAGGGGGAATTGAAGCTTTCTTT
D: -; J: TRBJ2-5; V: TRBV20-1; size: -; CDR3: CSARWVTEYF; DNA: TGCAGTGCTAGATGGGTAACCGAGTACTTC
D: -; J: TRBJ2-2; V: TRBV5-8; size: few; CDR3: CASSPDTGELFF; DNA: TGTGCCAGCAGCCCCGATACCGGGGAGCTGTTTTTT
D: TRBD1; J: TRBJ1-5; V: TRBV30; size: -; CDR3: CAWDRAGGQPQHF; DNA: TGTGCCTGGGACAGGGCGGGTGGTCAGCCCCAGCATTTT
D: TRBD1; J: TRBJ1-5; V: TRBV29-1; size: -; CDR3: CSVRGQEDQPQHF; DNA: TGCAGCGTTCGGGGACAGGAAGATCAGCCCCAGCATTTT
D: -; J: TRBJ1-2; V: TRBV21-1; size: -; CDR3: CASSTWYGYTF; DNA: TGTGCCAGCAGCACTTGGTATGGCTACACCTTC
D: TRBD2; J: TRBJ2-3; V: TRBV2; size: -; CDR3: CASSRLAGGPFDTQYF; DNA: TGTGCCAGCTCTCGACTAGCGGGAGGGCCATTTGATACGCAGTATTTT